The rows below give T cell receptor beta chains drawn from one sample of a study of shared clonotypes between healthy human individuals. The protocol was immunoSEQ multiplex PCR, while the TCRdb copy is restricted to in-frame clones and leaves out a portion. Among about 600,000 clones, approximately 97% were seen once, and the ten largest hold 0.045% to 0.07%. Sequencing was carried out using naive CD4+ T cells sorted from blood. Receptors were obtained from a woman aged 25 to 45 in good health. Both conserved end residues are part of each CDR3. The order of the fields is clone size, D gene, V gene, J gene, CDR3 DNA, CDR3 protein. D genes are given only for firm matches. The listing skips clone size in some rows; elsewhere it reads once, few, many or a size class.

clone_size: -; d_call: -; v_call: TRBV28; j_call: TRBJ2-3; cdr3_nt: TGTGCCAGCAGTTCACCCGGCGGCCCCACAGATACGCAGTATTTT; cdr3_aa: CASSSPGGPTDTQYF
clone_size: -; d_call: -; v_call: TRBV14; j_call: TRBJ1-3; cdr3_nt: TGTGCCAGCAGCCATTCGTACGGTTCGGACGGAAACACCATATATTTT; cdr3_aa: CASSHSYGSDGNTIYF
clone_size: -; d_call: -; v_call: TRBV7-2; j_call: TRBJ2-7; cdr3_nt: TGTGCCAGCAGTTACAGGTTCTCCTACGAGCAGTACTTC; cdr3_aa: CASSYRFSYEQYF
clone_size: -; d_call: -; v_call: TRBV27; j_call: TRBJ2-3; cdr3_nt: TGTGCCAGCAGTCGTAACACAGATACGCAGTATTTT; cdr3_aa: CASSRNTDTQYF
clone_size: -; d_call: TRBD1; v_call: TRBV5-1; j_call: TRBJ2-7; cdr3_nt: TGCGCCAGCAGCTCGGGACAGGGGTCCTACGAGCAGTACTTC; cdr3_aa: CASSSGQGSYEQYF
clone_size: -; d_call: TRBD1; v_call: TRBV5-1; j_call: TRBJ1-1; cdr3_nt: TGCGCCAGCGCCTCCCGACAGGGTAACACTGAAGCTTTCTTT; cdr3_aa: CASASRQGNTEAFF
clone_size: -; d_call: -; v_call: TRBV4-1; j_call: TRBJ1-5; cdr3_nt: TGCGCCAGCAGCCAAGAAGTGACGGAGAATCAGCCCCAGCATTTT; cdr3_aa: CASSQEVTENQPQHF
clone_size: -; d_call: TRBD2; v_call: TRBV18; j_call: TRBJ2-2; cdr3_nt: TGTGCCAGCTCACCCAACTCAGGACTAGCGACGAACACCGGGGAGCTGTTTTTT; cdr3_aa: CASSPNSGLATNTGELFF
clone_size: -; d_call: -; v_call: TRBV27; j_call: TRBJ2-1; cdr3_nt: TGTGCCAGCAGTTTATTGGGCCAGAACCGGGACGGATACAATGAGCAGTTCTTC; cdr3_aa: CASSLLGQNRDGYNEQFF
clone_size: -; d_call: -; v_call: TRBV29-1; j_call: TRBJ2-5; cdr3_nt: TGCAGCGTTCAGAGGGCCCAAGAGACCCAGTACTTC; cdr3_aa: CSVQRAQETQYF
clone_size: -; d_call: -; v_call: TRBV5-3; j_call: TRBJ1-4; cdr3_nt: TGTGCCAGAAGCCCCCGGGAGCAGATTAATGAAAAACTGTTTTTT; cdr3_aa: CARSPREQINEKLFF
clone_size: -; d_call: -; v_call: TRBV2; j_call: TRBJ2-7; cdr3_nt: TGTGCCAGCAGGGAGGGGTCGAGCTCCTACGAGCAGTACTTC; cdr3_aa: CASREGSSSYEQYF
clone_size: -; d_call: TRBD1; v_call: TRBV7-8; j_call: TRBJ2-7; cdr3_nt: TGTGCCAGCAGCTGGACAGGGCCTAGCTCCTACGAGCAGTACTTC; cdr3_aa: CASSWTGPSSYEQYF
clone_size: -; d_call: TRBD1; v_call: TRBV29-1; j_call: TRBJ2-1; cdr3_nt: TGCAGCGTTGAAGACGGCGACAGGGGTAAATTGTTATTGGATGAGCAGTTCTTC; cdr3_aa: CSVEDGDRGKLLLDEQFF
clone_size: -; d_call: TRBD1; v_call: TRBV27; j_call: TRBJ1-3; cdr3_nt: TGTGCCAGCAGGGACAGGGGGTGGTCTGGAAACACCATATATTTT; cdr3_aa: CASRDRGWSGNTIYF
clone_size: -; d_call: -; v_call: TRBV28; j_call: TRBJ1-2; cdr3_nt: TGTGCCAGCATCTCCCCCGCCAGGGACTATGGCTACACCTTC; cdr3_aa: CASISPARDYGYTF
clone_size: -; d_call: TRBD1; v_call: TRBV6-6; j_call: TRBJ2-1; cdr3_nt: TGTGCCAGCAGTTACTCCGGGGACAGGGGACAGTTCTTC; cdr3_aa: CASSYSGDRGQFF
clone_size: -; d_call: TRBD1; v_call: TRBV2; j_call: TRBJ1-2; cdr3_nt: TGTGCCAGCAGAGTACAGGGGGCGAGTTATGGCTACACCTTC; cdr3_aa: CASRVQGASYGYTF
clone_size: -; d_call: -; v_call: TRBV27; j_call: TRBJ1-6; cdr3_nt: TGTGCCAGCAGTCCCGGGAGAGACCGTTCACCCCTCCACTTT; cdr3_aa: CASSPGRDRSPLHF
clone_size: -; d_call: -; v_call: TRBV5-1; j_call: TRBJ2-3; cdr3_nt: TGCGCCAGCAGCCTGGGGATGGGACTGGCCCCAGATACGCAGTATTTT; cdr3_aa: CASSLGMGLAPDTQYF
clone_size: -; d_call: -; v_call: TRBV6-1; j_call: TRBJ2-7; cdr3_nt: TGTGCCAGCAGTTCCAGGGACCCCCATTACTTC; cdr3_aa: CASSSRDPHYF
clone_size: -; d_call: TRBD1; v_call: TRBV2; j_call: TRBJ1-5; cdr3_nt: TGTGCCAGCGATGGACAGGGAGGACAGCCCCAGCATTTT; cdr3_aa: CASDGQGGQPQHF
clone_size: -; d_call: -; v_call: TRBV27; j_call: TRBJ2-5; cdr3_nt: TGTGCCAGCAGTTTATGGGCATCCGGGCAGACCCAGTACTTC; cdr3_aa: CASSLWASGQTQYF
clone_size: -; d_call: TRBD2; v_call: TRBV2; j_call: TRBJ2-1; cdr3_nt: TGTGCCAGCAAATCTAGCGGTGCCTACAATGAGCAGTTCTTC; cdr3_aa: CASKSSGAYNEQFF
clone_size: -; d_call: -; v_call: TRBV7-3; j_call: TRBJ2-7; cdr3_nt: TGTGCCAGCAGCCAGGACGGATACGAGCAGTACTTC; cdr3_aa: CASSQDGYEQYF
clone_size: -; d_call: -; v_call: TRBV30; j_call: TRBJ1-5; cdr3_nt: TGTGCCTGGAGTGGGGGAGGCAATCAGCCCCAGCATTTT; cdr3_aa: CAWSGGGNQPQHF
clone_size: -; d_call: -; v_call: TRBV2; j_call: TRBJ2-1; cdr3_nt: TGTGCCAGCAAGTTTAACACTGAGGTCGATGAGCAGTTCTTC; cdr3_aa: CASKFNTEVDEQFF
clone_size: -; d_call: -; v_call: TRBV6-1; j_call: TRBJ1-4; cdr3_nt: TGTGCCAGCATTGCGACAACTAATGAAAAACTGTTTTTT; cdr3_aa: CASIATTNEKLFF
clone_size: -; d_call: -; v_call: TRBV6-5; j_call: TRBJ2-7; cdr3_nt: TGTGCCAGCAGCGCCGGACTCATGGAAGCCTACGAGCAGTACTTC; cdr3_aa: CASSAGLMEAYEQYF
clone_size: -; d_call: -; v_call: TRBV19; j_call: TRBJ1-3; cdr3_nt: TGTGCCAGTAGTCCGATCCTGAGCTCTGGAAACACCATATATTTT; cdr3_aa: CASSPILSSGNTIYF
clone_size: -; d_call: -; v_call: TRBV27; j_call: TRBJ2-7; cdr3_nt: TGTGCCAGCAGTTTATCGGGGGCTAGCGCGATTTACGAGCAGTACTTC; cdr3_aa: CASSLSGASAIYEQYF
clone_size: once; d_call: -; v_call: TRBV7-9; j_call: TRBJ1-1; cdr3_nt: TGTGCCAGCAGCTCGGTCTCGATGAACACTGAAGCTTTCTTT; cdr3_aa: CASSSVSMNTEAFF
clone_size: once; d_call: TRBD2; v_call: TRBV4-1; j_call: TRBJ2-3; cdr3_nt: TGCGCCAGCAGCCAACCGGCTAGCGGGAGAACAGATACGCAGTATTTT; cdr3_aa: CASSQPASGRTDTQYF
clone_size: -; d_call: TRBD2; v_call: TRBV4-1; j_call: TRBJ2-3; cdr3_nt: TGCGCCAGCAGGTCCCCAGGGCGGGCGGGAGGCTCCACAGATACGCAGTATTTT; cdr3_aa: CASRSPGRAGGSTDTQYF
clone_size: -; d_call: -; v_call: TRBV25-1; j_call: TRBJ2-5; cdr3_nt: TGTGCCAGCATAAAGGACAACCAAGAGACCCAGTACTTC; cdr3_aa: CASIKDNQETQYF
clone_size: -; d_call: -; v_call: TRBV5-1; j_call: TRBJ1-4; cdr3_nt: TGCGCCAGCAGCTCTGACAGGCTGGGGGAAAAACTGTTTTTT; cdr3_aa: CASSSDRLGEKLFF
clone_size: -; d_call: -; v_call: TRBV5-1; j_call: TRBJ2-3; cdr3_nt: TGCGCCAGCAGCGAGGGTCCCCCGGAGGATACGCAGTATTTT; cdr3_aa: CASSEGPPEDTQYF
clone_size: -; d_call: -; v_call: TRBV7-2; j_call: TRBJ2-1; cdr3_nt: TGTGCCAGCAGCTTAGGGCGGGACTCCTACAATGAGCAGTTCTTC; cdr3_aa: CASSLGRDSYNEQFF
clone_size: -; d_call: -; v_call: TRBV28; j_call: TRBJ1-2; cdr3_nt: TGTGCCAGCAGCACCCGGTCATCTAGCCCTTGGAACCCTAACTATGGCTACACCTTC; cdr3_aa: CASSTRSSSPWNPNYGYTF
clone_size: -; d_call: TRBD1; v_call: TRBV28; j_call: TRBJ2-7; cdr3_nt: TGTGCCAGCAGTCCCCCCGGGACAGGGGGCAACGAGCAGTACTTC; cdr3_aa: CASSPPGTGGNEQYF